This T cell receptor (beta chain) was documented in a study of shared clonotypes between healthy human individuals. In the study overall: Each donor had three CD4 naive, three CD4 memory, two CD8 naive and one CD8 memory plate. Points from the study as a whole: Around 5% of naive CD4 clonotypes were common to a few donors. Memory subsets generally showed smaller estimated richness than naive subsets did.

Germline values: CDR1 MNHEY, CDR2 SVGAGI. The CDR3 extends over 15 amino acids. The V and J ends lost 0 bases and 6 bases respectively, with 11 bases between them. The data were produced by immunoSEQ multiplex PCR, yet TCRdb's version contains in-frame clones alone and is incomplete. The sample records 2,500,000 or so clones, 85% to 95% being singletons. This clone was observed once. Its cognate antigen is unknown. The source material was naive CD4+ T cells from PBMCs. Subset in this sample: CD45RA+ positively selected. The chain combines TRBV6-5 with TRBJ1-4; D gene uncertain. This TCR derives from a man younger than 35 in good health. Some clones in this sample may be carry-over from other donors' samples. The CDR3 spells CASSYSASRDEKLFF. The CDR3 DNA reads TGTGCCAGCAGTTACTCGGCCAGCCGAGATGAAAAACTGTTTTTT.